This T cell receptor beta chain was retrieved from a study of shared clonotypes between healthy human individuals. Study summary: Three plates each covered CD4 naive and memory; CD8 naive two, CD8 memory one.

Looked up from germline, CDR1 is KGHSH and CDR2 is LQKENI. V lost 2 bases to trimming and J lost 2 bases; unmatched junction nucleotides: 3. This CDR3 is 14 amino acids long. Generated by immunoSEQ multiplex PCR, the TCRdb table keeps only in-frame clones and is missing some. The sample has 550,000 to 850,000 clones, 72% seen once; the top ten hold about 1.7%. Study-wide results and caveats: Naive subsets typically showed greater estimated richness than memory subsets. Large sequencing depth failed to make sorted-subset sequencing complete, rarefaction showed. Relative to their counterparts shared across all four donors, non-shared clonotypes exhibited diminished generation probabilities.

A word on this clone: Its antigen is undetermined. Other DNA sequences in this sample translate to the same CDR3.

The sample comprised memory CD4+ T cells sorted from blood. Sample subset: CD45RA-negative fraction. This chain connects TRBV18 to TRBJ2-7; TRBD1 agrees at 7 bases. This clonotype originated in a woman in her thirties in good health. Here the CDR3 reads CASSPRQGTYEQYF. CDR3 nucleotides: TGTGCCAGCTCACCAAGACAGGGCACCTACGAGCAGTACTTC.